These 4 T cell receptor beta chains share one sample of origin, sequenced in a study of cytomegalovirus exposure and HLA in healthy donors. Use of 60 Vbeta and 13 Jbeta primers characterized the PCR. Method: immunoSEQ multiplex PCR; TCRdb's copy keeps in-frame clones and lacks some. The sample holds 140,000 to 150,000 clones; approximately 86% are singletons and the top ten take more than 0.5%. Specimen: PBMCs. These receptors all come from a woman aged 35 to 49 in good health and CMV-seronegative.

This sequence joins TRBV4-3 and TRBJ1-5, with D unclear. CDR1 is LGHNA and CDR2 is YSLEER in the germline V gene. The length of the CDR3 is 17 residues. V lost 4 bases and J 3 bases, leaving 19 bases between the germline ends. Here the CDR3 DNA reads TGCGCCAGCAGCCTAAGTTCGAGCCCGAGGTACAATCAGCCCCAGCATTTT. The encoded protein is CASSLSSSPRYNQPQHF.

This clone is a singleton in its sample. The rearrangement uses TRBV7-8 and TRBJ2-2; 8 bases agree with TRBD1. CDR1 SGHVS and CDR2 FQNEAQ come from the germline V gene. The CDR3 totals 14 residues. Germline trimming cut 3 bases from V and 5 bases from J; bases unmatched to any gene: 2. CDR3 sequence: CASSFQGATGELFF. In DNA, the CDR3 is TGTGCCAGCAGCTTTCAGGGGGCGACCGGGGAGCTGTTTTTT.

The chain carries TRBV9 and TRBJ1-1, with D unclear. The CDR3 runs to 13 residues. Germline V lookup: CDR1 SGDLS, CDR2 YYNGEE. With 0 bases removed from V and 1 base from J, the gap between germline ends came to 4 bases. The DNA for the CDR3 is TGTGCCAGCAGCGTAGTATCGAACACTGAAGCTTTCTTT. Encoded protein: CASSVVSNTEAFF.

The gene calls are TRBV9 and TRBJ2-3, with a tentative D call TRBD2 (5 bases). The germline V gene has CDR1 SGDLS and CDR2 YYNGEE. The CDR3 spans 13 residues. The ends were cut back, 3 bases at V and 0 bases at J, with 5 bases in the middle. CDR3 amino acids: CASSGESTDTQYF. The DNA for the CDR3 is TGTGCCAGCAGCGGGGAGAGCACAGATACGCAGTATTTT.